This T cell receptor beta chain is drawn from a study of blood T cell repertoires in COVID-19. Germline CDR1 and CDR2: SSHAT and FNYEAQ (reference sequence). V shed 6 bases and J shed 3 bases, with 13 bases lying between them. The CDR3 totals 14 residues. Produced via immunoSEQ multiplex PCR; TCRdb's table is partial and in-frame only. The repertoire holds approximately 210,000 clones, with 88% as singletons. V usage is TRBV7-7 and J usage is TRBJ2-3; possibly TRBD2 for D (6 bases). The receptor's source is a middle-aged woman who had recovered from COVID-19. Source material: peripheral blood. This CDR3 is CASSQTGGTDTQYF. The CDR3 nucleotides read TGTGCCAGCAGTCAGACTGGGGGGACAGATACGCAGTATTTT.